The 13 T cell receptor beta chains below come from one sample, sequenced in a study of CD8 T cells in ankylosing spondylitis. Study observations and caveats: A motif of roughly 8 highly homologous TCR beta variants was seen as apparently characteristic of ankylosing spondylitis blood.

These receptors have no identified antigens. Via MiXCR, TCRdb re-called the 5' RACE reads, giving one row per CDR3 protein. The sample records 750,000 to 850,000 distinct CDR3 sequences, 12% being singletons. Sequenced sample: blood, either unsorted or a sorted T cell fraction (not recorded which). All receptors come from a male donor with ankylosing spondylitis.

The chain is built from TRBV20-1 and TRBJ2-5, with D uncertain. Trimming pared 6 bases from V and 3 bases from J, leaving 26 bases between. This CDR3 comprises 17 residues. Germline loops: CDR1 DFQATT, CDR2 SNEGSKA (reference sequence). The CDR3 spells CSAVRLSGIGPEETQYF. DNA of the CDR3: TGCAGTGCCGTACGTTTGTCTGGCATCGGCCCAGAAGAGACCCAGTACTTC.

This clonotype has a count of ten or more. J is TRBJ1-1 and V is TRBV5-1; TRBD1 matches 8 bases. Germline trimming cut 2 bases from V and 5 bases from J; bases unmatched to any gene: 11. This CDR3 is 16 amino acids long. Per the germline V gene, CDR1 is SGHRS and CDR2 is YFSETQ. CDR3 residues: CASSFLPVRDRTEAFF. Here the CDR3 DNA reads TGCGCCAGCAGCTTTCTGCCGGTACGGGACAGGACTGAAGCTTTCTTT.

This chain connects TRBV7-8 to TRBJ2-6, with TRBD1 matching 8 bases. The germline CDR1 and CDR2 sequences are SGHVS and FQNEAQ. CDR3 length equals 20 residues. The trim removed 1 base at V and 1 base at J, leaving 12 bases unmatched. DNA for the CDR3: TGTGCCAGCAGCTTAGTCTCCTACAGGGGGGAATTTTCTGGGGCCAACGTCCTGACTTTC. It is translated as CASSLVSYRGEFSGANVLTF. Drawing the rest from reference TRBV7-8 and TRBJ2-6, the complete variable domain is GAGVSQSPRYKVAKRGQDVALRCDPISGHVSLFWYQQALGQGPEFLTYFQNEAQLDKSGLPSDRFFAERPEGSVSTLKIQRTQQEDSAVYLCASSLVSYRGEFSGANVLTFGAGSRLTVL.

This chain links TRBV28 with TRBJ2-1, with TRBD2 matching over 10 bases. The V segment lost 8 bases and the J segment 4 bases; nucleotides outside the gene matches: 2. This CDR3 contains 13 residues. Germline loops: CDR1 MDHEN, CDR2 SYDVKM. CDR3 sequence (DNA): TGTGCCAGCGCACTAGCGGGATACAATGAGCAGTTCTTC. Residues: CASALAGYNEQFF.

This clonotype was seen once. The chain carries TRBV18 and TRBJ1-6; perhaps TRBD1 as D (5 bases). Trimming took 1 base from V and 8 from J, leaving 12 bases between them. From germline, CDR1 is KGHSH and CDR2 LQKENI. The CDR3 contains 15 residues. CDR3 sequence: CASSPQGRVDSPLHF. DNA of the CDR3: TGTGCCAGCTCACCACAGGGGAGGGTCGATTCACCCCTCCACTTT.

This clonotype was counted at least ten times. The chain couples TRBV10-3 to TRBJ2-1, with 9 bases matching TRBD1. The ends lost 3 bases at V and 10 bases at J; junction bases unmatched: 10. The CDR3 totals 15 residues. Per germline, CDR1 ENHRY and CDR2 SYGVKD. The CDR3: CAISDMGQGLREQFF. The CDR3 DNA sequence: TGTGCCATCAGTGATATGGGACAGGGTCTGAGAGAGCAGTTCTTC.

The V gene is TRBV20-1, the J gene TRBJ2-7, with D possibly called TRBD1 or TRBD2 (5 bases each). There are 16 residues in the CDR3. Trimming stripped 0 bases from V and 0 bases from J, with 15 bases between. From germline, CDR1 is DFQATT and CDR2 SNEGSKA (reference sequence). The CDR3 nucleotides are TGCAGTGCTAGAGATTATACCTCAGGGAGCTCCTACGAGCAGTACTTC. This gives the protein CSARDYTSGSSYEQYF.

V gene TRBV12-3 or TRBV12-4 combines with J gene TRBJ1-5; D may be TRBD1 (6 bases). V lost 1 base to trimming and J lost 1 base, with 8 bases between them. This CDR3 region has 15 residues. Here the CDR3 DNA reads TGTGCCAGCAGTTTAGTCAGGGGCAGCAATCAGCCCCAGCATTTT. Its translation: CASSLVRGSNQPQHF.

A few counts support this clonotype. The V and J genes are TRBV10-3 and TRBJ1-6; D perhaps matches TRBD1 (5 bases). CDR1 and CDR2 from the germline V gene are ENHRY and SYGVKD. Trimming pared 0 bases from V and 13 bases from J, leaving 10 bases between. The CDR3 length is 13 residues. CDR3 sequence: CAISESGGFPLHF. The CDR3 coding sequence is TGTGCCATCAGTGAGTCGGGGGGTTTTCCCCTCCACTTT.

This clonotype turned up a few times. The chain is built from TRBV11-2 and TRBJ2-2, with 7 bases aligning to TRBD2. The germline V gene has CDR1 SGHAT and CDR2 FQNNGV. V shed 0 bases and J 1 base; nucleotides not matched to a gene: 8. The length of the CDR3 is 18 residues. CDR3 sequence: CASSLDDRTSENTGELFF. The CDR3 region has the DNA TGTGCCAGCAGCTTAGATGATCGTACTAGCGAGAACACCGGGGAGCTGTTTTTT. The whole variable domain, remainder taken from reference TRBV11-2 and TRBJ2-2, is EAGVAQSPRYKIIEKRQSVAFWCNPISGHATLYWYQQILGQGPKLLIQFQNNGVVDDSQLPKDRFSAERLKGVDSTLKIQPAKLEDSAVYLCASSLDDRTSENTGELFFGEGSRLTVL.

This chain links TRBV5-1 with TRBJ2-1; D remains unclear. This CDR3 contains 15 residues. Per germline, CDR1 SGHRS and CDR2 YFSETQ. The V end lost 0 bases, the J end lost 7 bases, and 14 bases lay between the germline ends. The chain's CDR3 is CASSLAYLRVNEQFF. CDR3 DNA sequence: TGCGCCAGCAGCTTGGCTTACCTTAGGGTGAATGAGCAGTTCTTC.

This clonotype was recorded many times. The chain combines TRBV29-1 with TRBJ1-1; D unclear. V lost 6 bases to trimming and J lost 1 base, with 15 bases between them. Germline CDR1 SQVTM, CDR2 ANQGSEA. CDR3 length: 14 amino acids. CDR3 nucleotides: TGCAGCGTGATGACAATCCTCTCGAACACTGAAGCTTTCTTT. Translated, it gives CSVMTILSNTEAFF.

This clonotype was detected a few times. The chain has TRBV3-1 and TRBJ2-1, with 13 bases lining up with TRBD2. J gave up 10 bases and V 0 bases, and 12 bases lay outside the gene matches. This CDR3 has 18 residues. Per germline, CDR1 LGHDT and CDR2 YNNKEL (reference sequence). The CDR3 is CASSQDRSGTSGIREQFF. The CDR3, as DNA: TGTGCCAGCAGCCAAGATCGATCCGGGACTAGCGGGATAAGGGAGCAGTTCTTC.